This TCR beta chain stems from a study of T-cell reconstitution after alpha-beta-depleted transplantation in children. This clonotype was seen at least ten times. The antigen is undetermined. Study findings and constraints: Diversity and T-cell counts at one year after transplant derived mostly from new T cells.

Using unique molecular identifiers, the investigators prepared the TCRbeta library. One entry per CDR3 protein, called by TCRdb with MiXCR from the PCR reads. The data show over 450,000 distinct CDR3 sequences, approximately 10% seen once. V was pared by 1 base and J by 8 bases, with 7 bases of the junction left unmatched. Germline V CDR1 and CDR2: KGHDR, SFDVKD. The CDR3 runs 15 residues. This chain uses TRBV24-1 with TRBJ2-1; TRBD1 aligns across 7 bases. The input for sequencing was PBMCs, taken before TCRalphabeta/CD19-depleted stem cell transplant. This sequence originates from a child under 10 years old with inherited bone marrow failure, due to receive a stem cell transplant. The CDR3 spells CATSDFDREMDEQFF. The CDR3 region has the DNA TGTGCCACCAGTGATTTCGACAGGGAAATGGATGAGCAGTTCTTC.